This T cell receptor (beta chain) was recovered during a study of neurological immune-mediated disorders (dated by TCRdb to about 2019). In the study overall: Using UMI-based sequencing, the study compared peripheral blood TCR-beta repertoires from patients with HTLV-I-associated myelopathy (HAM/TSP), patients with multiple sclerosis, and healthy controls. Alongside PBMC samples, the set of 80 to 130 TCR-beta libraries contained longitudinal samples, technical triplicates, and paired CD4+ and CD8+ T-cell subsets that had been sorted. Of the roughly 68 subjects in the cohort, roughly 14 were HAM/TSP patients, roughly 34 were multiple sclerosis patients, and about 20 were healthy controls. On the study overall, not on this receptor specifically: No identical CDR3 amino acid sequences were shared among expanded clones across subjects, suggesting private TCR-beta repertoires in all groups. TCR clonal expansion was greatest in HAM/TSP patients and smallest in MS patients, who ranked below even healthy controls.

Many counts were recorded for this clonotype. Its binding antigen is unknown. No much larger clone exists at a distance of one base, and base qualities are not known. The healthy controls were volunteers from blood banks in Maryland, USA. Unsorted PBMC libraries were generated from 2 million PBMCs stored in RNAlater at -80 °C until RNA extraction. PBMCs were separated from peripheral blood using Ficoll-Hypaque density gradient centrifugation and then cryopreserved in liquid nitrogen. cDNA was synthesized by template-switch 5'RACE using a primer carrying a 10-nucleotide random unique molecular identifier by which each TCR transcript was tagged. Every sequencing run covered 15-18 subjects and yielded more than 170 million TCR-beta sequences. The RNeasy kit was used for extraction of total RNA. TCR-beta VDJ regions were amplified with primers for the TCR constant region and the 5'RACE anchor, using the KAPA Real-time Library Amplification kit. A first PCR added sample indexes and Illumina adaptors, and a second PCR then raised library yield. After Ampure bead purification, the TCR product of roughly 650 bp was size-selected on a 2% E-gel SizeSelection system. Before pooling, library quality was assessed on a Bioanalyzer, concentration was determined with Qubit, and library quantification was performed with the Kapa Library Quantification kit. An Illumina HiSeq 2500 sequenced the libraries paired-end 2 x 150 bp. To increase sequence diversity, roughly 24-31% phiX was spiked into each library pool. The study's own analysis went as follows. Quality-filtered reads were processed with the UMI-based MiGEC pipeline, and over 85% of raw TCR sequences were removed by the MiGEC pipeline during error correction. VDJ genes were aligned to IMGT germline references, and each clonotype was defined by a unique CDR3 amino acid sequence together with V-J genes. Clonal expansion, Shannon diversity and CDR3 relatedness (CalcPairwiseDistances, ClusterSamples) were evaluated with VDJtools, and phylogenetic trees were built with CLCbio workbench. Clones with at least 8 unique UMIs were defined as expanded, with this threshold being based on coefficient-of-variation modelling across technical triplicates. TCRdb took the public reads, trimmed them with fastp at Q25, ran MiXCR for clone calling and kept in-frame beta chains. Entries are consolidated by CDR3 protein sequence, retaining the most common genes and DNA. In this record, the V and J calls reflect TCRdb's handling and not the investigators' own analysis. Within this sample are roughly 80,000 distinct CDR3 sequences, with under 13% of them counted one time only. 1.8% of the sample goes to the ten largest clones.

Source material: PBMCs. This clonotype was sampled from a man between 35 and 55 years old in good health.

CDR3 sequence: CASSQPGTSDNEQFF. The sequence in DNA is TGTGCCAGCAGCCAGCCCGGGACTAGCGACAATGAGCAGTTCTTC. The chain is assembled from TRBV4-2 and TRBJ2-1; 10 central nucleotides agree with TRBD2. Compared with germline, V lacks 3 bases and J lacks 5 bases; bases without a gene match: 4. The CDR3 runs 15 residues from the cysteine to the phenylalanine. Of all the DNA, just the CDR3 is kept, 45 bases in frame from base 1. From a lookup of the germline V gene, CDR1 and CDR2 are LGHNA and YNFKEQ.